This TCR beta chain was recorded in a study of blood T cell repertoires in COVID-19. Data came from immunoSEQ multiplex PCR; TCRdb stores just in-frame clones and leaves some out. The sample contains 400,000 or so clones, 70% to 90% of which appear only once. The junction had 2 bases not matched to a gene; V was cut back by 3 bases and J by 3 bases. This CDR3 comprises 14 residues. The germline gives CDR1 SGHVS, CDR2 FNYEAQ. V and J are TRBV7-6 and TRBJ2-7; 10 bases line up with TRBD1. This sequence was found in a man aged 18 to 30 with COVID-19, enrolled during active disease. Material: peripheral blood. The DNA of the CDR3 is TGTGCCAGCAGCTTGGGACAGGGGTTCTACGAGCAGTACTTC. It codes for CASSLGQGFYEQYF.